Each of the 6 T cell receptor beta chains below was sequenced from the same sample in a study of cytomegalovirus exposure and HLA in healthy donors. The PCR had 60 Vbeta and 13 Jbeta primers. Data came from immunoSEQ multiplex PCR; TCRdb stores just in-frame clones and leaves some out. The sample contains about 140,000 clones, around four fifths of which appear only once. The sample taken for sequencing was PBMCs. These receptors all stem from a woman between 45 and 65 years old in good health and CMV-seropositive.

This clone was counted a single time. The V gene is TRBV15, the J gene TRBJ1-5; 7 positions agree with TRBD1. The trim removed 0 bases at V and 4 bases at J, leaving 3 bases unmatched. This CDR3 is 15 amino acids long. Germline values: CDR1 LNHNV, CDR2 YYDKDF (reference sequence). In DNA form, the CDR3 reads TGTGCCACCAGCAGAGATCAGGGGGGTAATCAGCCCCAGCATTTT. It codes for CATSRDQGGNQPQHF.

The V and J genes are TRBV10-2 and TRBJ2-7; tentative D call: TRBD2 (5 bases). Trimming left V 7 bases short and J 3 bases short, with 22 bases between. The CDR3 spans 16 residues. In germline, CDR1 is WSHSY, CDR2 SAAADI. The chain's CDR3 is CASTDYLIPTLYEQYF. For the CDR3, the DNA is TGCGCCAGCACCGACTATCTTATCCCCACTCTCTACGAGCAGTACTTC.

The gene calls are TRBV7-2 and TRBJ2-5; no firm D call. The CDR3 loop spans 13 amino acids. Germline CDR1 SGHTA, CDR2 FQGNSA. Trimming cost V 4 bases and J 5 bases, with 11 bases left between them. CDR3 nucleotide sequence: TGTGCCAGCAGCTCGCTGGCGGCGGAGACCCAGTACTTC. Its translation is CASSSLAAETQYF.

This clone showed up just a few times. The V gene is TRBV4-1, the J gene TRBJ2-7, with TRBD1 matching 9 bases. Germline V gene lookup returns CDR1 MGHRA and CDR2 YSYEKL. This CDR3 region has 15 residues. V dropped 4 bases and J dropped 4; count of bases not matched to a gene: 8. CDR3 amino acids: CASSPSQGAIYEQYF. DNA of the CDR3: TGCGCCAGCAGCCCGTCACAGGGGGCTATATACGAGCAGTACTTC.

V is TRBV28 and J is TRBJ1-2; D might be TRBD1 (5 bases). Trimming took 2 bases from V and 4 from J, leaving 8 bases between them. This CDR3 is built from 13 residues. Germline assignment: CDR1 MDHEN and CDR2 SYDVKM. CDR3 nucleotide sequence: TGTGCCAGCAGTTTAAGGGGTACCTATGGCTACACCTTC. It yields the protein CASSLRGTYGYTF.

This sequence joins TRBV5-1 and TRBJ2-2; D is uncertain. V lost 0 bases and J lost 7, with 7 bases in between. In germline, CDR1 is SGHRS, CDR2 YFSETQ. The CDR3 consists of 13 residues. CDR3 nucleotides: TGCGCCAGCAGCTTGGACGTTAGCGGGGAGCTGTTTTTT. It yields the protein CASSLDVSGELFF.